The sequence of this T cell receptor beta chain was determined in a study of PD-L1 blockade in urothelial cancer. Overall study: Patients started atezolizumab around 2014, 1,200 mg intravenously every 3 weeks. Prior chemotherapy regimens per patient numbered 0 to 3. Study-level points and caveats: When pretreatment blood TCR clonality was below the median, it predicted better survival. Expansion of tumor-associated blood clones at 3 weeks was greater in durable-benefit patients.

Time point here: pretreatment peripheral blood. There are a few counts of this clone. As yet, its antigen is unknown. Some clones are missing from TCRdb's copy, which holds only in-frame ones; the method was immunoSEQ multiplex PCR. The repertoire holds 130,000 or so clones, with less than 85% as singletons. The sequence came from a man aged 45-65 years with urothelial cancer. The input for sequencing was PBMCs, taken around atezolizumab (anti-PD-L1) treatment.

In nucleotides, the CDR3 is TGTGCCAGTAGTACCGGGGGAGGTGTCAATGAGCAGTTCTTC. Protein sequence: CASSTGGGVNEQFF. V gene TRBV19 combines with J gene TRBJ2-1; maybe TRBD2 (6 bases). There are 14 residues in the CDR3. Per germline, CDR1 LNHDA and CDR2 SQIVND (reference sequence). Between the trimmed V and J ends, which lost 4 bases and 6 bases, there was a span of 13 bases.